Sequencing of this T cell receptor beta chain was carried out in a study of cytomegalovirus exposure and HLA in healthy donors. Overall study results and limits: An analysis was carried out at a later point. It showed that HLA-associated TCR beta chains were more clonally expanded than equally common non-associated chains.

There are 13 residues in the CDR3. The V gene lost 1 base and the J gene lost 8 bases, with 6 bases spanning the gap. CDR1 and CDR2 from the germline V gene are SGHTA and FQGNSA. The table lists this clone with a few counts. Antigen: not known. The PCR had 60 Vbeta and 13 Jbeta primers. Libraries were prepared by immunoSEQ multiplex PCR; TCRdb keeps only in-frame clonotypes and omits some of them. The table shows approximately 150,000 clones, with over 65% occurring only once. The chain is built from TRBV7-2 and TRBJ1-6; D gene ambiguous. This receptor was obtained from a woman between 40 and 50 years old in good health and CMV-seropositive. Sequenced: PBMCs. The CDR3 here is CASSLDSDSPLHF. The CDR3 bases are TGTGCCAGCAGCTTAGATAGCGATTCACCCCTCCACTTT.